Sequencing of this TCR beta chain was carried out in a study of blood T cell repertoires in COVID-19. Study details: Whether acute or convalescent, the COVID-19 samples came from the United States, Italy and Spain. The cDNA or gDNA used as material had been derived from T cells, B-cell-depleted T cells, or PBMCs.

Authors' processing steps: Reference gene primer amplification gave estimated nucleated cell counts. The assay was immunoSEQ multiplex PCR, and TCRdb's table has in-frame clones only and misses some. D and trimming come from the DNA, and the V and J calls and clone size come from that table. This table has 120,000 or so clones, approximately 81% appearing once. A few counts support this clone. CDR3 length equals 15 residues. V was pared by 7 bases and J by 8 bases, with 10 bases of the junction left unmatched. In germline, CDR1 is MNHEY, CDR2 SMNVEV (reference sequence). The TCR sequence derives from a woman between 45 and 65 years old with acute or convalescent COVID-19. The V gene is TRBV27, the J gene TRBJ1-4; the match to TRBD1 covers 10 bases. The sample taken for sequencing was peripheral blood. The chain's CDR3 is CASKKVGQGKEKLFF. As DNA, the CDR3 is TGTGCCAGCAAAAAAGTGGGACAGGGGAAGGAAAAACTGTTTTTT.